This T cell receptor (beta chain) was obtained from a study of spatial heterogeneity in lung cancer (dated by TCRdb to about 2019). With respect to the entire study: Beta-chain transcripts were consistently detected in greater numbers than alpha-chain transcripts, which likely reflected higher beta-chain transcript abundance. In tumor regions, TCR transcript counts showed a strong correlation with a T cell transcriptional module score derived from matched bulk RNA-seq. In the raw uncorrected reads, each unique combination of TCR and UMI appeared more than ten times on average. TCR alpha and beta repertoires were quantitatively compared across multiple tumor regions, matched nontumor lung and blood in non-small cell lung cancer. Both alpha and beta chains were TCR-sequenced in samples taken at surgery, namely 220 tumor regions, fewer than 80 matched nontumor lung samples and roughly 56 PBMC samples. Nonsynonymous mutation counts, determined by whole-exome sequencing of tumor tissue, were related to features of the TCR repertoire.

V was cut back by 0 bases and J by 3 bases, leaving a gap of 6 bases between them. The CDR1 and CDR2 encoded by the germline V gene are SGDLS and YYNGEE. From the cysteine through the phenylalanine, the CDR3 covers 13 amino acids. Only the CDR3 region is kept as DNA, spanning 39 bases read in frame from base 1. The library was built by means of 5' RACE. For sequencing, a NextSeq 500 was employed. To allow correction of PCR and sequencing errors, the TCR library protocol tagged every TCR cDNA molecule with a unique molecular identifier. The published analysis was carried out like this. Decombinator tools were used for TCR identification, UMI-based error correction and CDR3 extraction. TCRs above a frequency of 2 per 1,000, corresponding to the top 1% of the tumor frequency distribution, were defined as expanded. Expanded tumor TCRs were classed as regional if statistically deemed absent (corrected P<0.05) from at least one tumor region, otherwise ubiquitous. Renyi diversity was calculated using the R vegan package after each repertoire was subsampled 100 times to 5,000 TCRs. To build CDR3 similarity networks, amino acid triplet string-kernel similarity was used, and CDR3s were connected when their pairwise similarity was above 0.82. TCRdb trimmed the raw reads at Q25, called clones with MiXCR and kept productive beta chains. Rows with a matching CDR3 protein are joined into one entry that keeps the most common DNA and genes. The V and J calls reflect TCRdb's pipeline rather than the authors' work. The sample table shows 2,000 or so distinct CDR3 sequences, and roughly 8.9% are seen once. The top ten constitute around 13% of the sample.

Explained via the paper, the time point label denotes: sample taken at primary tumor resection. Samples were obtained from approximately 76 patients with early-stage, untreated non-small cell lung cancer from the lung TRACERx cohort. Whole RNA extracted from tumor and nontumor lung tissue, or from cryopreserved PBMC samples, was used for TCR sequencing without cell sorting. Patients were selected for TCR sequencing only if sufficient RNA was available from at least two tumor regions. Before being selected, tumor and adjacent nontumor lung specimens were reviewed by a lung pathologist. What the research found in general, with its limitations: The count of ubiquitous expanded TCRs correlated with the count of ubiquitous nonsynonymous mutations, and the count of regional expanded TCRs correlated with the count of regional nonsynonymous mutations. Additional single-cell paired TCR alpha and beta sequencing was considered necessary to confirm, at a functional level, the hypothesis that regional TCRs recognize regional mutations. The tumor nonsynonymous mutation count correlated with the number of expanded alpha and beta TCRs within the tumor. TCR-seq coverage of tumor T cells was estimated at only 5.5% to 8.5% for alpha chains and about 14% for beta chains.

Taking its sample share into account, this clonotype is large (0.1 to 1%). Its target antigen remains unknown. Base qualities are not recorded, but no much larger clone differs from it by a single base. This receptor was obtained from a male donor with early-stage non-small cell lung cancer. Sequencing used lung tumor tissue, obtained at surgery. The sequence links TRBV9 to TRBJ2-5, with no confident D gene call. The DNA sequence is given as TGTGCCAGCAGCGTAGATGGTAAAGAGACCCAGTACTTC. Translated, it reads CASSVDGKETQYF.